This T cell receptor (beta chain) comes out of a study of CD8 T cells in ankylosing spondylitis (dated by TCRdb to about 2017). Study-wide context: The study set out to find disease-linked TCR variants by profiling T cell receptor beta repertoires in ankylosing spondylitis patients and healthy donors. Peripheral blood was sampled, and synovial fluid was additionally collected from ankylosing spondylitis patients. The full study cohort was made up of about 24 ankylosing spondylitis patients and 108 healthy donors. The investigation overall reported the following: Blood from ankylosing spondylitis patients appeared to be characterized by a TCR beta motif made up of fewer than ten highly homologous amino acid variants. The disease-linked clones showed a CD8+ phenotype and occurred at relatively low frequencies in peripheral blood. The disease-linked clones were reported to be significantly enriched in matched synovial fluid samples from ankylosing spondylitis patients. Some of the motif variants had been reported before in the synovial fluid and blood of reactive arthritis patients, a finding that suggests common disease-initiation mechanisms.

The instrument given in TCRdb is Illumina HiSeq 2500. Quantitative 5'-RACE with molecular barcodes was the method used to prepare the TCR beta libraries. In the authors' own workflow: To identify disease-linked TCR variants, a new computational method was used, one built on a probabilistic model of VDJ rearrangement. TCRdb's own reprocessing of the public reads used fastp at Q25 and MiXCR and kept productive beta chains. Every entry covers one CDR3 protein and lists the most common genes and DNA from its rows. TCRdb's processing, not the authors' own work, is the source of the V and J calls. Recorded for this sample are fewer than 750,000 distinct CDR3 sequences; under 20% of them occurred a single time. The ten largest clones capture around 19% of the sample. There are a few counts of this clonotype. Its specific antigen is unknown. Per-base quality was not reported, and no clone a single base away is much larger than it.

V drops 0 bases and J drops 2 bases, leaving 12 bases in between. The germline V gene encodes CDR1 SGDLS and CDR2 YYNGEE. From its cysteine to its phenylalanine, the CDR3 spans 16 amino acids. The sequence is cut down to CDR3 DNA, 48 bases in frame from base 1. Material for sequencing was blood, either unsorted or a sorted T cell fraction (not recorded which). The origin of this receptor is a male donor with ankylosing spondylitis. The sequence is built from TRBV9 and TRBJ2-1; the D gene remains uncertain. The CDR3 reads CASSVASEIPYNEQFF. The DNA sequence reads TGTGCCAGCAGCGTAGCATCCGAAATTCCCTACAATGAGCAGTTCTTC.